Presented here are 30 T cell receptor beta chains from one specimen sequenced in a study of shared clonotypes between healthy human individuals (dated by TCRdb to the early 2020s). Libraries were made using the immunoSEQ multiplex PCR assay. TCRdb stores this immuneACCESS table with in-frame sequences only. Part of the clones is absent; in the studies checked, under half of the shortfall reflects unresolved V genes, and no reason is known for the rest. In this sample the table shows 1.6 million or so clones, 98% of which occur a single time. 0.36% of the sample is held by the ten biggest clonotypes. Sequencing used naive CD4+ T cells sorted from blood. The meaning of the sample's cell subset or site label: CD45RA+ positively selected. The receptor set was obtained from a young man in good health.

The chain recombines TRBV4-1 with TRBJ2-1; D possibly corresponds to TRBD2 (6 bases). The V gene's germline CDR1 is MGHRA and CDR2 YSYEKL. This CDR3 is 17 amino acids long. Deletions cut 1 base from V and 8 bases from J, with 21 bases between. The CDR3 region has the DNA TGCGCCAGCAGCCAAGTAGGGTTCCTGCGGGGCGGGGATGAGCAGTTCTTC. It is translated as CASSQVGFLRGGDEQFF.

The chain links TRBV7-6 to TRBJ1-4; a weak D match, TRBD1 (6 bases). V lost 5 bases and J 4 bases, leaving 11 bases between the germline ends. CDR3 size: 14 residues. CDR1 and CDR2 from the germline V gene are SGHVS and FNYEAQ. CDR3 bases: TGTGCCAGCAGCCCGGACAGCTTTAATGAAAAACTGTTTTTT. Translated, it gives CASSPDSFNEKLFF.

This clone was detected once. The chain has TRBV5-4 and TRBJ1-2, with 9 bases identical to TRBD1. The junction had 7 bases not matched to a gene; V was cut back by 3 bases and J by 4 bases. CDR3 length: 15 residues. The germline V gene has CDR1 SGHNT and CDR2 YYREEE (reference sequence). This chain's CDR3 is CASSWDRELSYGYTF. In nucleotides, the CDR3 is TGTGCCAGCAGCTGGGACAGGGAATTATCCTATGGCTACACCTTC.

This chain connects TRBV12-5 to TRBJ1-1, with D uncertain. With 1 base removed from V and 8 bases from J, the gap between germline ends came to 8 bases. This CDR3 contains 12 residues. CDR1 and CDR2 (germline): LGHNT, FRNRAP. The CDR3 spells CASGLGTVEAFF. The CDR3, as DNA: TGTGCTAGTGGTTTGGGAACAGTCGAAGCTTTCTTT.

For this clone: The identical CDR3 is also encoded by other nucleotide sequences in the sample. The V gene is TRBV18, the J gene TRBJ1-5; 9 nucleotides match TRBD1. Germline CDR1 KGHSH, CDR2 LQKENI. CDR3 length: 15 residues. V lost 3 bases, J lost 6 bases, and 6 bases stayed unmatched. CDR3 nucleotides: TGTGCCAGCTCACCTCCGGGACAGGGTGGTCAGCCCCAGCATTTT. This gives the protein CASSPPGQGGQPQHF.

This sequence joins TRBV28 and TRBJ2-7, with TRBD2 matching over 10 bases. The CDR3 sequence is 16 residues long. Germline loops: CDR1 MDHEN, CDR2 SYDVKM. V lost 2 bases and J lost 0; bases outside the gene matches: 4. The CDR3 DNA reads TGTGCCAGCAGTTTAAGCGGGAGGGTGAGCTCCTACGAGCAGTACTTC. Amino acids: CASSLSGRVSSYEQYF.

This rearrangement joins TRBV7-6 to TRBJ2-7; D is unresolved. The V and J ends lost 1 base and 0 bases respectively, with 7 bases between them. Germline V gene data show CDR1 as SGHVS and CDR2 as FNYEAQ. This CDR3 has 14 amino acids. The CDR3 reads CASSLGYSSYEQYF. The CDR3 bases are TGTGCCAGCAGCTTAGGGTATAGCTCCTACGAGCAGTACTTC.

This CDR3 is CASSPGDRDTGELFF. The CDR3 DNA reads as TGTGCCAGCAGCCCAGGGGATCGGGACACCGGGGAGCTGTTTTTT. The gene calls are TRBV7-2 and TRBJ2-2, with D perhaps matching TRBD1 (6 bases). Germline V lookup: CDR1 SGHTA, CDR2 FQGNSA. Trimming removed 5 bases from V and 3 bases from J, with 13 bases in between. The CDR3 contains 15 residues.

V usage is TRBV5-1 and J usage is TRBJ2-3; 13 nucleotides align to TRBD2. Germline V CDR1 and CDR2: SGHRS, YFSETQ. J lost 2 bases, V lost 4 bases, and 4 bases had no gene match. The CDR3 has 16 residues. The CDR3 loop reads CASSRGLAGTTDTQYF. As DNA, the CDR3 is TGCGCCAGCAGCCGGGGACTAGCGGGGACCACAGATACGCAGTATTTT.

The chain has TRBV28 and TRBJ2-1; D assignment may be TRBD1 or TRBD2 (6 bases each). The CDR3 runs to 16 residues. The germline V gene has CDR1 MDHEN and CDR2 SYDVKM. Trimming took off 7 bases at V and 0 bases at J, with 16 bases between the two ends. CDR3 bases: TGTGCCAGCACCGGCTGGGGGGCCGCCTCCTACAATGAGCAGTTCTTC. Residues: CASTGWGAASYNEQFF. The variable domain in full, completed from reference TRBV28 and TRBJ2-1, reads DVKVTQSSRYLVKRTGEKVFLECVQDMDHENMFWYRQDPGLGLRLIYFSYDVKMKEKGDIPEGYSVSREKKERFSLILESASTNQTSMYLCASTGWGAASYNEQFFGPGTRLTVL.

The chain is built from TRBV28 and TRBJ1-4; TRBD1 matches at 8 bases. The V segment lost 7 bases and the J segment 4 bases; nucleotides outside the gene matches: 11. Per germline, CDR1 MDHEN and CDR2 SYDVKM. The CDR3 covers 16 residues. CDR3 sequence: CASMVLSGGGNEKLFF. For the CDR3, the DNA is TGTGCCAGCATGGTGCTTTCAGGGGGCGGTAATGAAAAACTGTTTTTT.

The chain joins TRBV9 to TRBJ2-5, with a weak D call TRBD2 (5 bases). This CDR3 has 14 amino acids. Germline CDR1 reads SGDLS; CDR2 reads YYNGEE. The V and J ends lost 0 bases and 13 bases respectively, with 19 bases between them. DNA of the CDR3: TGTGCCAGCAGCGTAGGGGGTTTCGGCGGGCCTACGTACTTC. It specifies CASSVGGFGGPTYF.

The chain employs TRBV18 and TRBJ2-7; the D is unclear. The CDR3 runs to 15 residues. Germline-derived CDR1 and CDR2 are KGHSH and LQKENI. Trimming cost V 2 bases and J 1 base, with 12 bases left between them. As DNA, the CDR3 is TGTGCCAGCTCACCATCAATTTACGGATCCTACGAGCAGTACTTC. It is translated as CASSPSIYGSYEQYF.

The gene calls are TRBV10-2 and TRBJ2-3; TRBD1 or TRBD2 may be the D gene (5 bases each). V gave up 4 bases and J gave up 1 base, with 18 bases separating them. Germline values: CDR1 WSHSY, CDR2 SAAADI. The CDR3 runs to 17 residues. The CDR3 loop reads CASSAGPREQGTDTQYF. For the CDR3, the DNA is TGCGCCAGCAGTGCCGGGCCCAGGGAGCAGGGCACAGATACGCAGTATTTT.

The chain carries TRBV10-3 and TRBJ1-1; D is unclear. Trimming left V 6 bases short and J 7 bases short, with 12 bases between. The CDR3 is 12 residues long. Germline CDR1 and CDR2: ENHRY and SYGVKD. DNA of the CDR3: TGTGCCATCAGAGAGGAACAGCATGAAGCTTTCTTT. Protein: CAIREEQHEAFF.

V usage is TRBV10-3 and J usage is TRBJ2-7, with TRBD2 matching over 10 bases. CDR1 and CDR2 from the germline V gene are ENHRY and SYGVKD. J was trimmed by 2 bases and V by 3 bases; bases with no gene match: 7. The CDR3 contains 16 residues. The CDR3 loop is CAISEPGTSATYEQYF. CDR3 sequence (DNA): TGTGCCATCAGTGAACCCGGGACTAGCGCGACCTACGAGCAGTACTTC.

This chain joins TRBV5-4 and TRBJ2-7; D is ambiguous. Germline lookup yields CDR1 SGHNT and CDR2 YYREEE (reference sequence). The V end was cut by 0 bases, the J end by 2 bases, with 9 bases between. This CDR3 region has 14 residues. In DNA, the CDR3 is TGTGCCAGCAGCTTGGGGGGTGCCACCTACGAGCAGTACTTC. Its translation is CASSLGGATYEQYF.

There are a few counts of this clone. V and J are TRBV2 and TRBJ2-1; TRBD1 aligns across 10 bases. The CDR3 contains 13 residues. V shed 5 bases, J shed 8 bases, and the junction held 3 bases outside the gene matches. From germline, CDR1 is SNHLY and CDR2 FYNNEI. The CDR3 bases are TGTGCCAGCAGTTGGGACAGGGGCGATGAGCAGTTCTTC. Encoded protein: CASSWDRGDEQFF.

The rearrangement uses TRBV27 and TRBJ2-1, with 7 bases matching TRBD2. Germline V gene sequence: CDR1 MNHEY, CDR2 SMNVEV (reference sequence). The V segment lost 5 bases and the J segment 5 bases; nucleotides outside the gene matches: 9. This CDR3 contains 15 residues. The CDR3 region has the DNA TGTGCCAGCAGTACCCGGACTAGGCGGGACAATGAGCAGTTCTTC. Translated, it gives CASSTRTRRDNEQFF.

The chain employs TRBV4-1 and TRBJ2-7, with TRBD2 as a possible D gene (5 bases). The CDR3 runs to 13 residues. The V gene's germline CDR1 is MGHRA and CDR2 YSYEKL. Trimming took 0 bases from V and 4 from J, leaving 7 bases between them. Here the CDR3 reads CASSQESGYEQYF. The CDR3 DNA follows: TGCGCCAGCAGCCAAGAGAGCGGATACGAGCAGTACTTC.

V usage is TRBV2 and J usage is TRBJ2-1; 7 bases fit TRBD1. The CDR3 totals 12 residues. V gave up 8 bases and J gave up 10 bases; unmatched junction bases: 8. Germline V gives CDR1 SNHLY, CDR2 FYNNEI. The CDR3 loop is CASDPGTVEQFF. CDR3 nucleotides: TGTGCCAGCGACCCGGGGACAGTCGAGCAGTTCTTC. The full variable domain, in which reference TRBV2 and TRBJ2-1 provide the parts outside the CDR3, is EPEVTQTPSHQVTQMGQEVILRCVPISNHLYFYWYRQILGQKVEFLVSFYNNEISEKSEIFDDQFSVERPDGSNFTLKIRSTKLEDSAMYFCASDPGTVEQFFGPGTRLTVL.

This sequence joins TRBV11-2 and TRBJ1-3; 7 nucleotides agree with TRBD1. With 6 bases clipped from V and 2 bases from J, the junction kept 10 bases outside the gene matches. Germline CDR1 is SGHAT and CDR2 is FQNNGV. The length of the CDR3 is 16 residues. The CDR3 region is CASRSLRGQTGNTIYF. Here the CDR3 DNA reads TGTGCCAGCAGATCCCTCAGGGGACAGACTGGAAACACCATATATTTT.

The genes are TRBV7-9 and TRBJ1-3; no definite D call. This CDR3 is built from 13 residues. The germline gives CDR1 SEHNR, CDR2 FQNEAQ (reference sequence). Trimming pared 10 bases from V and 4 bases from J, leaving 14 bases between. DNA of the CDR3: TGTGCCACAACCAACAGTTACGGAAACACCATATATTTT. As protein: CATTNSYGNTIYF.

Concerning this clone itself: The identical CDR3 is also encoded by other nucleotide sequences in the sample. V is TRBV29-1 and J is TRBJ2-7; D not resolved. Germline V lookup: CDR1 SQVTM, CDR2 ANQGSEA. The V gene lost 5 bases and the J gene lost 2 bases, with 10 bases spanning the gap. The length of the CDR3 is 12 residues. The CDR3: CSVLQGPYEQYF. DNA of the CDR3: TGCAGCGTTCTCCAAGGCCCCTACGAGCAGTACTTC.

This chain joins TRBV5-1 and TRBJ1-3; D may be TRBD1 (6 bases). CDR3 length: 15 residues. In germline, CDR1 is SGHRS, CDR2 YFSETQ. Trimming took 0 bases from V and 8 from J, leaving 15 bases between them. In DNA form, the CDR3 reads TGCGCCAGCAGCTTGGGATTTGGGGGCCAAGACACCATATATTTT. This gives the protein CASSLGFGGQDTIYF.

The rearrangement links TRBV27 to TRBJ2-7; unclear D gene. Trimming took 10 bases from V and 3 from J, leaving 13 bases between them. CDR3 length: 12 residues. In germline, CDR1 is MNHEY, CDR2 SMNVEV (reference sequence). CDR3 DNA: TGTGCCAACCCGGCCACGGACTACGAGCAGTACTTC. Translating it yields CANPATDYEQYF.

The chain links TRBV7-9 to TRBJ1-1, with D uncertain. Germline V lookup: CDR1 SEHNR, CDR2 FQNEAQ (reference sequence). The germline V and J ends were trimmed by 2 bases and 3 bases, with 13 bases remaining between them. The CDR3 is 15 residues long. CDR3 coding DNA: TGTGCCAGCAGCTTAAAGCCCCGTTCGGACACTGAAGCTTTCTTT. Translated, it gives CASSLKPRSDTEAFF.

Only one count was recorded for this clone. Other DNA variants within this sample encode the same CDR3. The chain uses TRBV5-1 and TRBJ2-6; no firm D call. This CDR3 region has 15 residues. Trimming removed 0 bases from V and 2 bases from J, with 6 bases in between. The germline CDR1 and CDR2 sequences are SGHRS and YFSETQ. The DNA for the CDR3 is TGCGCCAGCAGCTTGGTTGGGACTGGGGCCAACGTCCTGACTTTC. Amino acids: CASSLVGTGANVLTF. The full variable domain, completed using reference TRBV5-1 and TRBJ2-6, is KAGVTQTPRYLIKTRGQQVTLSCSPISGHRSVSWYQQTPGQGLQFLFEYFSETQRNKGNFPGRFSGRQFSNSRSEMNVSTLELGDSALYLCASSLVGTGANVLTFGAGSRLTVL.

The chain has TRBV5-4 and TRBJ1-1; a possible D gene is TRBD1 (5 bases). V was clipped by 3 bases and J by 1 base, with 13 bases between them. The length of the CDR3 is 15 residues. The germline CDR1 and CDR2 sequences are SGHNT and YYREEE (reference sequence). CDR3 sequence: CASSSRQSPNTEAFF. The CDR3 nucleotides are TGTGCCAGCAGCTCTCGACAGAGTCCGAACACTGAAGCTTTCTTT. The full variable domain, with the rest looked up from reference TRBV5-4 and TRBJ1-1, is ETGVTQSPTHLIKTRGQQVTLRCSSQSGHNTVSWYQQALGQGPQFIFQYYREEENGRGNFPPRFSGLQFPNYSSELNVNALELDDSALYLCASSSRQSPNTEAFFGQGTRLTVV.

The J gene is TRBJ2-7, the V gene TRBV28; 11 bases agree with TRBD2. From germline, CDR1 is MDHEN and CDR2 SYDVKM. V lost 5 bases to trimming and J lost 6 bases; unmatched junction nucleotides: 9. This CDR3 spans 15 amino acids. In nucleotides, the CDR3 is TGTGCCAGCAGTCTCGCTAGCGGGGGGACCTCCGAGCAGTACTTC. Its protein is CASSLASGGTSEQYF. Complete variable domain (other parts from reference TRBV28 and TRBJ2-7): DVKVTQSSRYLVKRTGEKVFLECVQDMDHENMFWYRQDPGLGLRLIYFSYDVKMKEKGDIPEGYSVSREKKERFSLILESASTNQTSMYLCASSLASGGTSEQYFGPGTRLTVT.